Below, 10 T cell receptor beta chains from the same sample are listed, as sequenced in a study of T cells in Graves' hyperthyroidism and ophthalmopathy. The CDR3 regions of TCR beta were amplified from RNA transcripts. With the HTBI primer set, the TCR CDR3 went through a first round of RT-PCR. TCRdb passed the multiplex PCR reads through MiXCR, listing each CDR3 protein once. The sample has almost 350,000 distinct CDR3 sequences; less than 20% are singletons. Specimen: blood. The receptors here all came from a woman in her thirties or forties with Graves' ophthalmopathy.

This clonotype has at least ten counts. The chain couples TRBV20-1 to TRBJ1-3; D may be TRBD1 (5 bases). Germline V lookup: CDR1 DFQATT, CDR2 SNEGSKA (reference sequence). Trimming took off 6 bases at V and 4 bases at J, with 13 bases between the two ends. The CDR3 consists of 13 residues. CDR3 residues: CSAGGGTGNTIYF. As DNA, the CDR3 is TGCAGTGCCGGGGGGGGAACAGGAAACACCATATATTTT.

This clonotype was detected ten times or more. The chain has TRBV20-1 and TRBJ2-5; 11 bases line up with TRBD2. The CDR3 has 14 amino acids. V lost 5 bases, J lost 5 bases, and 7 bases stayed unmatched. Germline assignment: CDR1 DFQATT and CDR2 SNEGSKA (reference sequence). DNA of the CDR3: TGCAGTGCTCCGACACTAGCGGGAGTTGAGACCCAGTACTTC. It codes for CSAPTLAGVETQYF.

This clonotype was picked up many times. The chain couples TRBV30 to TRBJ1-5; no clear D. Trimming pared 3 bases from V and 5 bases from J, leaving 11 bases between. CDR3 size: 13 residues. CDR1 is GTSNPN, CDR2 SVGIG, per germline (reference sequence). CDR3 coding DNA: TGTGCCTGGAGCCCGGACGGCTATCAGCCCCAGCATTTT. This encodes CAWSPDGYQPQHF. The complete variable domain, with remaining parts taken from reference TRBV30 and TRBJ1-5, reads SQTIHQWPATLVQPVGSPLSLECTVEGTSNPNLYWYRQAAGRGLQLLFYSVGIGQISSEVPQNLSASRPQDRQFILSSKKLLLSDSGFYLCAWSPDGYQPQHFGDGTRLSIL.

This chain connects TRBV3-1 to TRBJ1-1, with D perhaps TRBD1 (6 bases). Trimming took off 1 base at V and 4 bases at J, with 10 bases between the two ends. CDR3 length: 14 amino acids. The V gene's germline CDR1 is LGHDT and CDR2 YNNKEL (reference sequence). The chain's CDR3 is CASSQVGGATEAFF. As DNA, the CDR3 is TGTGCCAGCAGCCAAGTGGGGGGCGCCACTGAAGCTTTCTTT.

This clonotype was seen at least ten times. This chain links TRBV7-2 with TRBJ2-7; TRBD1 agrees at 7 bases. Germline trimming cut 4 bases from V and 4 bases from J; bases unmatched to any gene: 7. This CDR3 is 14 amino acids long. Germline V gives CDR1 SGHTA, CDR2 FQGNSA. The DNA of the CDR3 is TGTGCCAGCAGCTCCCGGACAGGAGTTTACGAGCAGTACTTC. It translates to CASSSRTGVYEQYF.

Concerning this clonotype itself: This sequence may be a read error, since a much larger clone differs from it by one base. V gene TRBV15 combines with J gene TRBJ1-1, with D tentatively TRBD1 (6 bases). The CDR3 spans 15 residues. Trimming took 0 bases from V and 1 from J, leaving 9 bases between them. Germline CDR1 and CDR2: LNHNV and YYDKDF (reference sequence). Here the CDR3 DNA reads TGTGCCACCAGCAGAGAAATGGACAGGAACACTGAAGCTTTCTTT. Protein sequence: CATSREMDRNTEAFF.

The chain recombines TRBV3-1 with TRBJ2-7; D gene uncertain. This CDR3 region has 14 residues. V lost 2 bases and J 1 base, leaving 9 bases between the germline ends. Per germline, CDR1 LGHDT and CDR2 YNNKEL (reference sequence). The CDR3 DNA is TGTGCCAGCAGCCAATTTGCTTGGTCCTACGAGCAGTACTTC. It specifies CASSQFAWSYEQYF.

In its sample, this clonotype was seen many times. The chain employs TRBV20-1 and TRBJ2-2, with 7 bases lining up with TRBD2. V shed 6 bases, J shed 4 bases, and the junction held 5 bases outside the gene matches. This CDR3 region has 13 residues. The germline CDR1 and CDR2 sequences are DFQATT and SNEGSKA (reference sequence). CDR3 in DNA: TGCAGTGCGCTGGGGAGGGCCACCGGGGAGCTGTTTTTT. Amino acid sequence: CSALGRATGELFF.

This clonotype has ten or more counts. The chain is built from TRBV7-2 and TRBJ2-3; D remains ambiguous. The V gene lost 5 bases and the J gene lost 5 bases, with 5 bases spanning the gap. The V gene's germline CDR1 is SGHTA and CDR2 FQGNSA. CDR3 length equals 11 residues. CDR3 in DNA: TGTGCCAGCAGCACCTTAGATACGCAGTATTTT. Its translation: CASSTLDTQYF.

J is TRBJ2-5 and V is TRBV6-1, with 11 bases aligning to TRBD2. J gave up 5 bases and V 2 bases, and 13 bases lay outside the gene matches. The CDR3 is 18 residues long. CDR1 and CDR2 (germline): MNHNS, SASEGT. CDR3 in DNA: TGTGCCAGCAGTGAACCCGGCACTAGCGGGGGATACGCTGAGACCCAGTACTTC. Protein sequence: CASSEPGTSGGYAETQYF.